Listed below are T cell receptor beta chains from one sample, sequenced in a study of OX40 agonist ivuxolimab in advanced cancers. Sequencing was performed with immunoSEQ multiplex PCR; in TCRdb, only in-frame clones are kept and a portion is missing. This table holds tens of thousands of clones, about four fifths found once. The source was CD4+ or CD8+ T cells sorted from blood, collected in a trial of the OX40 agonist ivuxolimab. The source is an adult with an advanced solid tumor such as melanoma, head and neck, liver or kidney cancer. CDR3s include the opening cysteine and the closing phenylalanine or tryptophan. Fields, in order: V gene, J gene, CDR3 protein.

TRBV18	TRBJ1-1	CASYLGPNTEAFF
TRBV18	TRBJ1-6	CASSPGTGVNSPLHF
TRBV7-9	TRBJ1-1	CASSLARSATEAFF
TRBV30	TRBJ2-3	CAWGNSGLGTDTQYF
TRBV20-1	TRBJ2-7	CSAGTSYEQYF
TRBV5-5	TRBJ2-2	CASIRTGGNTGELFF
TRBV9	TRBJ2-2	CASSDRLAGVGGELFF
TRBV6-6	TRBJ2-7	CASSGSGASNEQYF
TRBV2	TRBJ1-5	CASSEGKSQPQHF
TRBV30	TRBJ1-1	CAWSVLRRATEAFF
TRBV28	TRBJ2-3	CASTQAGAGPTDTQYF
TRBV15	TRBJ2-2	CATSRIGGNTGELFF
TRBV19	TRBJ1-6	CASRPETYNSPLHF
TRBV30	TRBJ1-6	CAWSVKTGMSNSPLHF
TRBV7-9	TRBJ2-7	CASSLLLERRHQVQYF
TRBV2	TRBJ1-2	CASSGRGTNYGYTF
TRBV4-1	TRBJ2-3	CASSPLIGPGTDTQYF
TRBV29-1	TRBJ2-5	CSAASETQYF
TRBV7-6	TRBJ2-3	CASSSPRGGSSTDTQYF
TRBV12-5	TRBJ2-6	CASGFGTSGGSGANVLTF
TRBV6-1	TRBJ2-3	CASSERRGGWTDTQYF
TRBV12-5	TRBJ2-2	CASGLDFRGGTGELFF
TRBV25-1	TRBJ1-1	CASSEGYLTEAFF
TRBV11-3	TRBJ2-2	CASSLAAGPGELFF
TRBV2	TRBJ1-5	CASRRQNSNQPQHF
TRBV6-1	TRBJ1-5	CASSESSVGLGNQPQHF